These 8 T cell receptor beta chains were all obtained from the same sample, sequenced in a study of T cell responses to AZD1222 COVID-19 vaccine. The assay was immunoSEQ multiplex PCR, and TCRdb's table has in-frame clones only and misses some. The sample yields about 200,000 clones, 70% to 90% seen once. The sequences come from peripheral blood, collected on day 0 of AZD1222 vaccination. Receptor source: an adult in good health.

Only one count was recorded for this clone. V and J are TRBV11-3 and TRBJ1-1; perhaps TRBD1 as D (6 bases). Germline V gene data show CDR1 as SGHNT and CDR2 as YENEEA. The CDR3 spans 15 residues. Deletions cut 5 bases from V and 1 base from J, with 14 bases between. CDR3 loop: CASSRGLGENTEAFF. CDR3 nucleotides: TGTGCCAGCAGCCGGGGGCTTGGGGAGAACACTGAAGCTTTCTTT. The entire variable domain, with the rest obtained from reference TRBV11-3 and TRBJ1-1, is as follows: EAGVVQSPRYKIIEKKQPVAFWCNPISGHNTLYWYLQNLGQGPELLIRYENEEAVDDSQLPKDRFSAERLKGVDSTLKIQPAELGDSAVYLCASSRGLGENTEAFFGQGTRLTVV.

The chain carries TRBV3-1 (or the pseudogene TRBV3-2) and TRBJ2-5; 9 nucleotides align to TRBD1. CDR1 and CDR2 from the germline V gene are LGHDT and YNNKEL (reference sequence). The length of the CDR3 is 17 residues. Trimming cost V 4 bases and J 4 bases; bases outside gene matches: 13. The chain's CDR3 is CASSLGLNRGLGETQYF. The CDR3 DNA reads as TGTGCCAGCAGCCTGGGGTTGAACAGGGGGCTTGGAGAGACCCAGTACTTC.

The chain joins TRBV6-6 to TRBJ2-7; either TRBD1 or TRBD2 may fit D (6 bases each). The CDR3 has 16 amino acids. Germline V lookup: CDR1 MNHNY, CDR2 SVGAGI (reference sequence). Between the trimmed V and J ends, which lost 2 bases and 7 bases, there was a span of 21 bases. CDR3 DNA: TGTGCCAGCAGTTACACTCTTCCGGGGGCCTCTACGGAGCAGTACTTC. It translates to CASSYTLPGASTEQYF.

The chain carries TRBV5-1 and TRBJ1-2; D remains unclear. Germline V gives CDR1 SGHRS, CDR2 YFSETQ. V gave up 0 bases and J gave up 6 bases, with 21 bases separating them. The CDR3 loop spans 17 amino acids. The CDR3 nucleotides read TGCGCCAGCAGCTTGGGCGTGTCATTCCTACGATCTGATGGCTACACCTTC. Its translation: CASSLGVSFLRSDGYTF.

The V call is TRBV5-1, the J call TRBJ1-6; TRBD1 is a possible D gene (6 bases). Germline assignment: CDR1 SGHRS and CDR2 YFSETQ. The CDR3 has 17 amino acids. V dropped 0 bases and J dropped 4 bases, with 14 bases sitting between them. CDR3 nucleotide sequence: TGCGCCAGCAGCTTGGATCCGCGGGGGGCATATAATTCACCCCTCCACTTT. This encodes CASSLDPRGAYNSPLHF. The full variable domain, in which reference TRBV5-1 and TRBJ1-6 provide the parts outside the CDR3, is KAGVTQTPRYLIKTRGQQVTLSCSPISGHRSVSWYQQTPGQGLQFLFEYFSETQRNKGNFPGRFSGRQFSNSRSEMNVSTLELGDSALYLCASSLDPRGAYNSPLHFGNGTRLTVT.

This clone came up once. The V and J genes are TRBV6-5 and TRBJ1-2; D unresolved. The CDR3 is made up of 13 amino acids. The V gene's germline CDR1 is MNHEY and CDR2 SVGAGI. Trimming took 6 bases from V and 8 from J, leaving 16 bases between them. The CDR3 nucleotides read TGTGCCAGCAGGGGAGGACGTATTCAGGGCTACACCTTC. Translation gives CASRGGRIQGYTF.

The chain is built from TRBV28 and TRBJ1-5; D possibly corresponds to TRBD1 (5 bases). The CDR3 runs to 16 residues. Germline V gene lookup returns CDR1 MDHEN and CDR2 SYDVKM. V lost 6 bases to trimming and J lost 0 bases, with 15 bases between them. CDR3 residues: CASREGEGYSNQPQHF. The DNA for the CDR3 is TGTGCCAGCAGAGAGGGAGAGGGGTATAGCAATCAGCCCCAGCATTTT. Full variable domain (outside the CDR3, taken from reference TRBV28 and TRBJ1-5): DVKVTQSSRYLVKRTGEKVFLECVQDMDHENMFWYRQDPGLGLRLIYFSYDVKMKEKGDIPEGYSVSREKKERFSLILESASTNQTSMYLCASREGEGYSNQPQHFGDGTRLSIL.

V gene TRBV9 combines with J gene TRBJ1-4, with TRBD1 as a possible D gene (6 bases). From germline, CDR1 is SGDLS and CDR2 YYNGEE. V gave up 4 bases and J gave up 4 bases, with 11 bases separating them. The CDR3 is 14 residues long. The CDR3 spells CASSPRTDNEKLFF. The DNA for the CDR3 is TGTGCCAGCAGCCCCCGGACAGATAATGAAAAACTGTTTTTT.